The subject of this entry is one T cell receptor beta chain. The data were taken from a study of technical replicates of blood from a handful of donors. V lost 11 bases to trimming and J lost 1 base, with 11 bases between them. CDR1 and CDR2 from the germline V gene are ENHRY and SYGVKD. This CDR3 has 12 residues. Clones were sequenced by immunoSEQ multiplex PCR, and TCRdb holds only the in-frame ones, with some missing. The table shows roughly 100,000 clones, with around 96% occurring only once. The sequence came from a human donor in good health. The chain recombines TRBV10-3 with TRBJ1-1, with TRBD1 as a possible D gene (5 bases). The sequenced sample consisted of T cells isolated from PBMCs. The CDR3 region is CAVRQGNTEAFF. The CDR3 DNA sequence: TGTGCCGTCCGCCAGGGGAACACTGAAGCTTTCTTT.